This is a list of T cell receptor beta chains from one sample in a study of blood T cell repertoires in COVID-19. Generated by immunoSEQ multiplex PCR, the TCRdb table keeps only in-frame clones and is missing some. The profile shows about 220,000 clones, 83% of them singletons. Sequencing was performed on PBMCs or T cells enriched from blood (not recorded which). The receptors come from a woman between 40 and 55 years old who had been exposed to COVID-19. Both conserved end residues are part of each CDR3. D genes are given only for firm matches. Clone size appears in some rows only: once, few, many, or a class for an expanded clone.

V	J	D	size	CDR3	DNA
TRBV9	TRBJ2-7	.	.	CASSVGRGETYEQYF	TGTGCCAGCAGCGTAGGGAGGGGCGAGACCTACGAGCAGTACTTC
TRBV10-3	TRBJ1-1	.	.	CAISEFGIMNTEAFF	TGTGCCATCAGTGAGTTCGGGATTATGAACACTGAAGCTTTCTTT
TRBV9	TRBJ1-3	.	few	CASSVDLGNTIYF	TGTGCCAGCAGCGTAGATTTAGGAAACACCATATATTTT
TRBV5-1	TRBJ1-6	.	few	CASSSHPDSPSPLHF	TGCGCCAGCAGCTCACACCCGGACAGCCCGAGCCCCCTCCACTTT
TRBV28	TRBJ2-5	TRBD2	.	CASKTASGGQETQYF	TGTGCCAGCAAGACGGCTAGCGGGGGCCAAGAGACCCAGTACTTC
TRBV5-1	TRBJ1-1	.	.	CASSTAGSNTEAFF	TGCGCCAGCAGCACAGCGGGATCTAACACTGAAGCTTTCTTT
TRBV21-1	TRBJ1-1	.	.	CASSPKTRGGGTEAFF	TGTGCCAGCAGCCCCAAGACTCGCGGGGGTGGCACTGAAGCTTTCTTT
TRBV5-4	TRBJ2-7	.	.	CASSLAQDYEQYF	TGTGCCAGCAGCTTGGCCCAGGACTACGAGCAGTACTTC
TRBV7-9	TRBJ2-7	TRBD2	many	CASSRGGFVNEQYF	TGTGCCAGCAGCCGCGGGGGGTTCGTCAACGAGCAGTACTTC
TRBV5-1	TRBJ2-5	TRBD2	.	CASSPRTSGGQETQYF	TGCGCCAGCAGCCCGCGGACTAGCGGGGGACAAGAGACCCAGTACTTC
TRBV6-4	TRBJ2-2	TRBD1	.	CATRQGMNTGELFF	TGTGCCACCCGACAGGGGATGAACACCGGGGAGCTGTTTTTT
TRBV6-6	TRBJ2-7	.	.	CASSYSGSEYEQYF	TGTGCCAGCAGTTACTCGGGCTCAGAGTACGAGCAGTACTTC
TRBV27	TRBJ2-3	TRBD2	.	CASSSNQGIGIAGGTDTQYF	TGTGCCAGCAGTTCCAACCAGGGTATTGGTATAGCGGGGGGCACAGATACGCAGTATTTT
TRBV5-1	TRBJ1-1	.	.	CASSPQTAGDTEAFF	TGCGCCAGCAGCCCTCAGACAGCCGGTGACACTGAAGCTTTCTTT
TRBV7-9	TRBJ1-6	.	.	CASSPAGVGDSPLHF	TGTGCCAGCAGCCCAGCGGGGGTCGGGGACTCACCCCTCCACTTT
TRBV2	TRBJ2-7	.	few	CASRDFSGSSYEQYF	TGTGCCAGCCGGGACTTTAGCGGCAGCTCCTACGAGCAGTACTTC
TRBV15	TRBJ2-7	TRBD2	.	CATGGFGEQYF	TGTGCCACGGGAGGGTTCGGCGAGCAGTACTTC
TRBV9	TRBJ1-2	.	.	CASSVAIANYGYTF	TGTGCCAGCAGCGTAGCCATAGCTAACTATGGCTACACCTTC
TRBV6-5	TRBJ1-5	.	.	CASTEGGNQPQHF	TGTGCCAGCACCGAAGGGGGCAATCAGCCCCAGCATTTT
TRBV6-1	TRBJ1-5	.	.	CASSEARYFLAFSQPQHF	TGTGCCAGCAGTGAAGCGCGGTACTTCCTGGCATTTAGTCAGCCCCAGCATTTT
TRBV2	TRBJ2-3	.	.	CASSPDRAGTDTQYF	TGTGCCAGCAGTCCCGACAGGGCGGGAACAGATACGCAGTATTTT
TRBV2	TRBJ2-7	.	.	CASSEGTLAYEQYF	TGTGCCAGCAGCGAGGGGACACTAGCCTACGAGCAGTACTTC
TRBV5-1	TRBJ1-5	.	.	CASSLGSGDNQPQHF	TGCGCCAGCAGCTTGGGGTCAGGGGATAATCAGCCCCAGCATTTT
TRBV4-1	TRBJ2-1	TRBD2	.	CASSQGLAGDFYNEQFF	TGCGCCAGCAGCCAGGGACTAGCGGGGGACTTCTACAATGAGCAGTTCTTC
TRBV6-5	TRBJ2-7	.	.	CASSRSGSTYEQYF	TGTGCCAGCAGTAGGTCGGGGTCGACCTACGAGCAGTACTTC
TRBV9	TRBJ2-3	.	.	CASSSESGRERDTQYF	TGTGCCAGCAGCTCCGAGTCGGGACGGGAGAGGGATACGCAGTATTTT
TRBV6-5	TRBJ1-3	.	.	CASSYGGAASGNTIYF	TGTGCCAGCAGTTATGGGGGGGCCGCCTCTGGAAACACCATATATTTT
TRBV28	TRBJ1-2	.	.	CASSLARGLRGNYGYTF	TGTGCCAGCAGTTTAGCCAGGGGTCTTAGGGGAAACTATGGCTACACCTTC
TRBV19	TRBJ1-5	TRBD1	.	CASRITGVSNQPQHF	TGTGCCAGTAGGATAACAGGGGTTAGCAATCAGCCCCAGCATTTT
TRBV11-2	TRBJ2-7	TRBD2	.	CASSLRGGGGRSYEQYF	TGTGCCAGCAGCTTAAGGGGTGGCGGGGGGCGCTCCTACGAGCAGTACTTC
TRBV6-5	TRBJ1-6	.	.	CASSYTPLGALHF	TGTGCCAGCAGCTATACCCCCCTAGGGGCCCTCCACTTT
TRBV29-1	TRBJ1-1	.	few	CSVDRLTGNTEAFF	TGCAGCGTTGACCGCTTGACAGGAAACACTGAAGCTTTCTTT
TRBV7-8	TRBJ1-2	.	.	CASSPLDGGYGYTF	TGTGCCAGCAGCCCTTTAGACGGGGGGTATGGCTACACCTTC
TRBV6-4	TRBJ2-2	TRBD2	.	CASRGGRLAGELFF	TGTGCCAGCCGGGGGGGCCGCTTGGCCGGGGAGCTGTTTTTT
TRBV5-6	TRBJ2-2	.	.	CASSFRRLANTGELFF	TGTGCCAGCAGCTTTCGCAGACTCGCGAACACCGGGGAGCTGTTTTTT
TRBV3-1/TRBV3-2	TRBJ2-2	TRBD2	few	CASSQAPGLANTGELFF	TGTGCCAGCAGCCAAGCACCGGGACTAGCGAACACCGGGGAGCTGTTTTTT
TRBV21-1	TRBJ2-1	.	.	CATIRGLWEQFF	TGTGCCACTATAAGGGGGTTGTGGGAGCAGTTCTTC
TRBV18	TRBJ1-2	TRBD1	few	CASSPNSVQGAGYGYTF	TGTGCCAGCTCACCTAATTCCGTCCAGGGGGCAGGCTATGGCTACACCTTC
TRBV27	TRBJ1-5	.	.	CASSSAGNQPQHF	TGTGCCAGCAGTTCCGCAGGGAATCAGCCCCAGCATTTT
TRBV7-9	TRBJ2-7	TRBD1	.	CASGSDRPPYEQYF	TGTGCCAGCGGATCGGACAGGCCTCCCTACGAGCAGTACTTC
TRBV7-9	TRBJ1-1	TRBD1	.	CASSAGTGGLWTEAFF	TGTGCCAGCAGCGCCGGGACAGGGGGCTTGTGGACTGAAGCTTTCTTT
TRBV5-1	TRBJ1-2	TRBD1	.	CASSSQPGTGGSNYGYTF	TGCGCCAGCTCTTCTCAACCGGGGACAGGGGGTTCAAACTATGGCTACACCTTC
TRBV19	TRBJ1-2	.	.	CASTPGVGYGYTF	TGTGCCAGTACCCCAGGGGTAGGCTATGGCTACACCTTC
TRBV29-1	TRBJ1-1	.	.	CSVEDMAQGNTEAFF	TGCAGCGTTGAAGATATGGCCCAGGGCAACACTGAAGCTTTCTTT
TRBV7-8	TRBJ1-2	.	.	CASSSAGTQLYGYTF	TGTGCCAGCAGCTCAGCCGGCACACAGCTCTATGGCTACACCTTC
TRBV7-8	TRBJ1-1	.	.	CASSLLDRLNTEAFF	TGTGCCAGCAGCTTGTTGGACAGATTGAACACTGAAGCTTTCTTT
TRBV4-1	TRBJ1-5	.	few	CASSQDSLQGQPQHF	TGCGCCAGCAGCCAAGATTCCCTACAGGGACAGCCCCAGCATTTT
TRBV5-4	TRBJ2-7	TRBD1	.	CASSQGAGTFIYEQYF	TGTGCCAGCAGCCAGGGGGCAGGAACCTTTATCTACGAGCAGTACTTC